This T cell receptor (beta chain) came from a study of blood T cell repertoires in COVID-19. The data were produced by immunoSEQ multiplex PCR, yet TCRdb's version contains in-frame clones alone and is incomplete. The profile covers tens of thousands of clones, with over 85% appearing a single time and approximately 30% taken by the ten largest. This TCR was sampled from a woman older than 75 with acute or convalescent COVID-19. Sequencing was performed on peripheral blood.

CDR3 DNA: TGCAGCGGGGGACATACCACCGGGGAGCTGTTTTTT. This translates into CSGGHTTGELFF. The V and J genes are TRBV29-1 and TRBJ2-2; TRBD1 is a possible D gene (6 bases). The germline V and J ends were trimmed by 7 bases and 4 bases, with 10 bases remaining between them. CDR1 and CDR2 from the germline V gene are SQVTM and ANQGSEA. CDR3 length: 12 amino acids.